These 27 T cell receptor beta chains came from one sample sequenced in a study of T cells in Graves' hyperthyroidism and ophthalmopathy. Amplified TCR beta CDR3 regions came from RNA transcripts. A first-round RT-PCR of the TCR CDR3 used the HTBI primer set. TCRdb called the multiplex PCR reads again in MiXCR, with one record for every CDR3 protein. The sample yields 400,000 to 500,000 distinct CDR3 sequences, 13% to 15% seen once. The sample was blood. The source is a woman aged 18-30 years with Graves' hyperthyroidism.

The sample holds many counts of this clonotype. The genes are TRBV6-2 or TRBV6-3 and TRBJ1-2, with 11 bases identical to TRBD1. The CDR3 is made up of 15 amino acids. Germline V gene lookup returns CDR1 MNHEY and CDR2 SVGEGT. V was pared by 1 base and J by 6 bases, with 4 bases of the junction left unmatched. Here the CDR3 DNA reads TGTGCCAGCAGTTACTTCCGGACAGGGGGCGATGGCTACACCTTC. Translated: CASSYFRTGGDGYTF.

This clonotype was recorded at least ten times. V usage is TRBV4-1 and J usage is TRBJ2-7; TRBD2 might be the D (6 bases). Trimming cost V 0 bases and J 2 bases, with 11 bases left between them. CDR1 and CDR2 from the germline V gene are MGHRA and YSYEKL. CDR3 length: 15 residues. CDR3 DNA: TGCGCCAGCAGCCAAGATCCCGGGACTCCCTACGAGCAGTACGTC. Protein: CASSQDPGTPYEQYV.

In its sample, this clonotype was seen many times. In DNA, the CDR3 is TGTGCCAGCAGGGCACAGGGTAGAATCGGCTACACCTTC. Its protein is CASRAQGRIGYTF. This rearrangement joins TRBV2 to TRBJ1-2; TRBD1 might be the D (6 bases). V lost 6 bases and J lost 8, with 16 bases in between. CDR1 and CDR2 (germline): SNHLY, FYNNEI. CDR3 length: 13 amino acids.

This rearrangement joins TRBV20-1 to TRBJ1-4; D gene uncertain. The CDR3 is made up of 10 amino acids. CDR1 DFQATT and CDR2 SNEGSKA come from the germline V gene (reference sequence). V lost 3 bases to trimming and J lost 7 bases, with 3 bases between them. CDR3 residues: CSASGEKLFF. For the CDR3, the DNA is TGCAGTGCTAGTGGTGAAAAACTGTTTTTT.

This clonotype occurred many times. The rearrangement uses TRBV4-1 and TRBJ1-6, with 10 bases that match TRBD1. This CDR3 is 16 amino acids long. Per the germline V gene, CDR1 is MGHRA and CDR2 is YSYEKL. The V and J ends lost 1 base and 7 bases, in that order; junction bases with no gene match: 4. CDR3 loop: CASSQADRGQNSPLHF. Written as DNA, the CDR3 is TGCGCCAGCAGCCAAGCTGACAGGGGGCAAAATTCACCCCTCCACTTT.

This clonotype showed up many times. The V gene is TRBV6-5, the J gene TRBJ1-5; D gene ambiguous. This CDR3 region has 16 residues. CDR1 is MNHEY and CDR2 is SVGAGI in the germline V gene. V was clipped by 0 bases and J by 3 bases, with 12 bases between them. The CDR3 reads CASSYSAPRANQPQHF. CDR3 DNA: TGTGCCAGCAGTTACTCTGCCCCGAGGGCCAATCAGCCCCAGCATTTT.

This clonotype showed up many times. The V call is TRBV5-1, the J call TRBJ2-7; perhaps TRBD1 as D (6 bases). Germline V gene lookup returns CDR1 SGHRS and CDR2 YFSETQ. With 0 bases removed from V and 2 bases from J, the gap between germline ends came to 9 bases. There are 14 residues in the CDR3. For the CDR3, the DNA is TGCGCCAGCAGCTTGGGACAGGCCCCCTACGAGCAGTACTTC. This sequence encodes CASSLGQAPYEQYF. The full variable domain, in which reference TRBV5-1 and TRBJ2-7 provide the parts outside the CDR3, is KAGVTQTPRYLIKTRGQQVTLSCSPISGHRSVSWYQQTPGQGLQFLFEYFSETQRNKGNFPGRFSGRQFSNSRSEMNVSTLELGDSALYLCASSLGQAPYEQYFGPGTRLTVT.

The chain is built from TRBV7-9 and TRBJ2-7; 8 bases fit TRBD1. Germline V CDR1 and CDR2: SEHNR, FQNEAQ (reference sequence). Trimming at V came to 5 bases and at J to 7 bases, leaving 10 bases not matched to a gene. CDR3 length: 14 amino acids. CDR3 sequence: CASSPFDRGVEQYF. In DNA form, the CDR3 reads TGTGCCAGCAGCCCATTTGACAGGGGAGTGGAGCAGTACTTC.

This clonotype was found many times. The rearrangement joins TRBV20-1 to TRBJ1-2; the D gene is possibly TRBD1 (5 bases). Germline V gene sequence: CDR1 DFQATT, CDR2 SNEGSKA (reference sequence). The ends were cut back, 2 bases at V and 2 bases at J, with 9 bases in the middle. The CDR3 is made up of 13 amino acids. The CDR3 DNA reads as TGCAGTGCTAGATCCCAGGGAAACTATGGCTACACCTTC. Its translation is CSARSQGNYGYTF.

In its sample, this clonotype was seen many times. This sequence joins TRBV29-1 and TRBJ1-1; possibly TRBD1 for D (5 bases). CDR3 size: 16 residues. The V and J ends lost 4 bases and 5 bases respectively, with 23 bases between them. Germline CDR1 is SQVTM and CDR2 is ANQGSEA. The CDR3, as DNA: TGCAGCGTTGCGGGACCCCATCTGAGCCTGGGGACTGAAGCTTTCTTT. Translation gives CSVAGPHLSLGTEAFF.

This clonotype was observed a handful of times. The gene calls are TRBV7-9 and TRBJ1-1; 8 bases match TRBD1. V lost 5 bases to trimming and J lost 0 bases; unmatched junction nucleotides: 8. From germline, CDR1 is SEHNR and CDR2 FQNEAQ (reference sequence). This CDR3 is 16 amino acids long. The CDR3 DNA reads as TGTGCCAGCAGCCATGGACAGGGCGTAATGAACACTGAAGCTTTCTTT. As protein: CASSHGQGVMNTEAFF.

This clonotype was detected ten times or more. Written as DNA, the CDR3 is TGCGCCAGCAGTGTTCGGGGGGAGAGATATTCACCCCTCCACTTT. This translates into CASSVRGERYSPLHF. V is TRBV5-1 and J is TRBJ1-6, with TRBD1 as a possible D gene (5 bases). Germline CDR1 and CDR2: SGHRS and YFSETQ. V lost 5 bases, J lost 8 bases, and 17 bases lay in between. CDR3 length: 15 amino acids. Using reference TRBV5-1 and TRBJ1-6 for the parts outside the CDR3, the full variable domain is KAGVTQTPRYLIKTRGQQVTLSCSPISGHRSVSWYQQTPGQGLQFLFEYFSETQRNKGNFPGRFSGRQFSNSRSEMNVSTLELGDSALYLCASSVRGERYSPLHFGNGTRLTVT.

This clonotype was observed at least ten times. The J gene is TRBJ1-5, the V gene TRBV6-1, with 12 bases aligning to TRBD1. V shed 10 bases and J 0 bases; nucleotides not matched to a gene: 10. This CDR3 is 17 amino acids long. The germline V gene encodes CDR1 MNHNS and CDR2 SASEGT. CDR3 coding DNA: TGTGCCACTCGACCGGGACAGGGGGCTAATAGCAATCAGCCCCAGCATTTT. Translated: CATRPGQGANSNQPQHF.

The chain combines TRBV19 with TRBJ2-1; 10 positions match TRBD2. This CDR3 region has 16 residues. Unmatched junction bases numbered 9, after V lost 10 bases and J lost 0 bases. Germline CDR1 is LNHDA and CDR2 is SQIVND (reference sequence). DNA of the CDR3: TGTGCCACCCGGACTAGCGGAACTTTCTCCTACAATGAGCAGTTCTTC. Translation: CATRTSGTFSYNEQFF.

The gene calls are TRBV7-9 and TRBJ2-3; the match to TRBD2 covers 8 bases. Losses at the gene ends were 2 bases for V and 5 bases for J; bases not matched to a gene: 9. The germline CDR1 and CDR2 sequences are SEHNR and FQNEAQ (reference sequence). The CDR3 extends over 16 amino acids. The CDR3 DNA reads as TGTGCCAGCAGCTTACCCCCCGGCGGGAGGAGAGATACGCAGTATTTT. Residues: CASSLPPGGRRDTQYF.

The chain couples TRBV6-2 or TRBV6-3 to TRBJ2-1, with a weak D call TRBD2 (6 bases). The CDR3 sequence is 14 residues long. V was shortened by 2 bases and J by 9 bases, with 14 bases between the two germline ends. Per the germline V gene, CDR1 is MNHEY and CDR2 is SVGEGT. Written as DNA, the CDR3 is TGTGCCAGCAGTTACCTCCGACTAGAGAGTGAGCAGTTCTTC. This codes for CASSYLRLESEQFF.

With regard to this clonotype: A much more abundant neighbour one base away suggests this may be a read error. The conserved final phenylalanine or tryptophan is absent from the CDR3, which likely points to a read error. The chain couples TRBV29-1 to TRBJ1-6, with a possible D match to TRBD1 (5 bases). Germline V CDR1 and CDR2: SQVTM, ANQGSEA. Trimming shortened V by 1 base and J by 7 bases, and 14 bases separated the two germline ends. This CDR3 contains 15 residues. The CDR3 nucleotides read TGCAGCGTTGAAGGGCTGGGGCAGATCAATTCACCCCTCCACTCT. Translating gives CSVEGLGQINSPLHS.

This clonotype has more than one count but fewer than ten. The rearrangement uses TRBV19 and TRBJ2-1; 11 bases line up with TRBD1. Trimming removed 7 bases from V and 12 bases from J; junction bases left unmatched: 11. The V gene's germline CDR1 is LNHDA and CDR2 SQIVND (reference sequence). The CDR3 covers 14 residues. Here the CDR3 DNA reads TGTGCCAGTACCGGACAGGGGGCATTATTTGGGCAGTTCTTC. It translates to CASTGQGALFGQFF.

The V and J genes are TRBV4-1 and TRBJ2-7, with D perhaps TRBD1 (5 bases). The CDR3 sequence is 15 residues long. Trimming pared 4 bases from V and 2 bases from J, leaving 15 bases between. The germline gives CDR1 MGHRA, CDR2 YSYEKL. Here the CDR3 reads CASSRPTVTTYEQYV. DNA for the CDR3: TGCGCCAGCAGCCGCCCGACAGTTACTACCTACGAGCAGTACGTC.

This clonotype appeared many times. The rearrangement joins TRBV2 to TRBJ2-1, with D unresolved. V shed 5 bases and J shed 5 bases, with 10 bases lying between them. The CDR3 spans 13 residues. Germline V lookup: CDR1 SNHLY, CDR2 FYNNEI. CDR3 nucleotides: TGTGCCAGCAGTCTTGACATCAACAATGAGCAGTTCTTC. This gives the protein CASSLDINNEQFF.

In this sample, this clonotype turned up many times. V and J are TRBV29-1 and TRBJ2-1; TRBD2 agrees at 7 bases. The V gene end was trimmed by 3 bases and the J gene end by 5 bases; junction bases not matched to a gene: 7. The CDR3 is 14 amino acids. Looked up from germline, CDR1 is SQVTM and CDR2 is ANQGSEA. Written as DNA, the CDR3 is TGCAGCGTTGACGGCGGGAGTTCTGACAATGAGCAGTTCTTC. Its translation: CSVDGGSSDNEQFF.

To note about this clonotype: Sequence at one end of the junction differs from germline and may be a read error. The V gene is TRBV24-1, the J gene TRBJ1-5; 8 bases map to TRBD1. Germline V lookup: CDR1 KGHDR, CDR2 SFDVKD. This CDR3 has 18 residues. As DNA, the CDR3 is TGTGCCACCAGTGATTTGGTGGGACAGGTTGCAAGTAATCAGCCCCGGCATTTT. This translates into CATSDLVGQVASNQPRHF.

This clonotype was observed a single time. Possible read error: a much larger clone is one base away. This chain uses TRBV19 with TRBJ2-7; D possibly corresponds to TRBD1 (6 bases). The CDR3 runs to 11 residues. Germline CDR1 is LNHDA and CDR2 is SQIVND (reference sequence). The CDR3 DNA reads TGTACCATCCCGGACAGCTACGAGCAGTACGTC. Amino acid sequence: CTIPDSYEQYV.

This clonotype showed up many times. J is TRBJ1-1 and V is TRBV27; the D gene is possibly TRBD1 (5 bases). This CDR3 comprises 16 residues. V lost 0 bases, J lost 4 bases, and 15 bases lay in between. Germline V CDR1 and CDR2: MNHEY, SMNVEV (reference sequence). CDR3 amino acids: CASSLSGAGPGTEAFF. CDR3 bases: TGTGCCAGCAGTTTATCCGGGGCAGGGCCGGGCACTGAAGCTTTCTTT.

The chain uses TRBV12-3 or TRBV12-4 and TRBJ1-2, with a possible D match to TRBD1 (5 bases). V lost 4 bases to trimming and J lost 4 bases, with 16 bases between them. CDR3 length equals 15 residues. The CDR3 spells CASSWAPTVSYGYTF. CDR3 sequence (DNA): TGTGCCAGCAGTTGGGCACCGACAGTGAGCTATGGCTACACCTTC.

This clonotype showed up many times. This chain uses TRBV11-2 with TRBJ2-3; tentatively, D is TRBD1 or TRBD2 (7 bases each). Looked up from germline, CDR1 is SGHAT and CDR2 is FQNNGV. The CDR3 extends over 17 amino acids. Trimming took 4 bases from V and 0 from J, leaving 17 bases between them. The CDR3: CASSSGGQRSSTDTQYF. Here the CDR3 DNA reads TGTGCCAGCAGCTCGGGGGGACAGCGCTCTAGCACAGATACGCAGTATTTT.

This clonotype occurred many times. This sequence joins TRBV12-5 and TRBJ1-5; unclear D gene. The CDR3 extends over 14 amino acids. Germline CDR1 reads LGHNT; CDR2 reads FRNRAP. Trimming removed 2 bases from V and 3 bases from J, with 8 bases in between. This CDR3 is CASGLSRLNQPQHF. In DNA, the CDR3 is TGTGCTAGTGGTTTGTCCAGGCTCAATCAGCCCCAGCATTTT.